The source of this T cell receptor beta chain is a study of regulatory T cells in long-lasting Graves disease. As to time point: persistent/refractory GD, antithyroid drugs over 5 years with positive TRAb. PBMC-extracted RNA yielded the TCR library. Graves' disease was diagnosed by American Thyroid Association guidelines. Turning to this clonotype: The antigen is unknown.

Findings and caveats of the study: With approximately 2,500 shared public clonotypes, persistent patients exceeded new patients, who shared more than 900.

The CDR3 loop spans 14 amino acids. The germline V gene has CDR1 SNHLY and CDR2 FYNNEI. V dropped 5 bases and J dropped 6; count of bases not matched to a gene: 6. Construction of the TCR beta libraries employed iRepertoire HTBI primers in conjunction with Arm-PCR of CDR3 regions. TCRdb analysed the multiplex PCR reads with MiXCR anew, one entry per CDR3 protein. Here the sample spans 600,000 to 800,000 distinct CDR3 sequences, roughly 30% being singletons. Material: peripheral blood mononuclear cells (PBMCs), obtained when the disease was refractory, from a patient treated with antithyroid drugs. The V call is TRBV2, the J call TRBJ1-5, with 8 bases lining up with TRBD1. The sequence came from a female donor with Graves disease. The CDR3 DNA is TGTGCCAGCAGTACAGGGGGAAGGGTTCAGCCCCAGCATTTT. Amino acids: CASSTGGRVQPQHF.